This TCR beta chain was sequenced in a study of identical twins. Study-wide points: Invariant MAIT and iNKT cells are populations that could partly confound zero-insertion analyses.

This clonotype showed up many times. The antigen remains undetermined. V lost 3 bases and J lost 3; bases outside the gene matches: 4. This CDR3 contains 14 residues. Germline CDR1 reads SGHVS; CDR2 reads FQNEAQ. All donors were healthy Caucasians. Using its own MiXCR run on the 5' RACE reads, TCRdb lists one record per CDR3 protein. The sample includes around 570,000 distinct CDR3 sequences, over 8.5% of them seen just once. These sequences were also reported in another study, on yellow fever vaccine responses in identical twins.

The sequenced sample was PBMCs. The genes are TRBV7-8 and TRBJ2-7, with 8 bases that match TRBD2. This TCR came from a young woman in good health. In DNA, the CDR3 is TGTGCCAGCAGCTTGGGACTAGGGGACTACGAGCAGTACTTC. It specifies CASSLGLGDYEQYF.